These T cell receptor beta chains were read from a single sample in a study of CD8 T cells in ankylosing spondylitis. TCRdb called the 5' RACE reads again in MiXCR, with one record for every CDR3 protein. Here the sample spans more than 35,000 distinct CDR3 sequences, 2.5% to 3.5% being singletons. Sequencing was done on a sample of blood, either unsorted or a sorted T cell fraction (not recorded which). All receptors derive from a male donor with ankylosing spondylitis or in good health (not recorded which). The CDR3 runs from the conserved cysteine through the conserved F or W. Each record gives: D gene, J gene, V gene, clone size, CDR3 protein, CDR3 DNA. D genes are given only for firm matches. For some rows the clone size is stated as once, few or many, or as a class when expanded; others skip it.

D: NA; J: TRBJ2-1; V: TRBV9; size: many; CDR3: CASSVGGDEQFF; DNA: TGTGCCAGCAGCGTAGGGGGCGATGAGCAGTTCTTC
D: NA; J: TRBJ2-3; V: TRBV9; size: many; CDR3: CASSPRWTDTQYF; DNA: TGTGCCAGCAGCCCCCGGTGGACAGATACGCAGTATTTT
D: NA; J: TRBJ2-1; V: TRBV9; size: many; CDR3: CASSVGAGGILDNEQFF; DNA: TGTGCCAGCAGCGTAGGGGCTGGTGGGATCCTCGACAATGAGCAGTTCTTC
D: TRBD1; J: TRBJ1-1; V: TRBV9; size: NA; CDR3: CASSALGTAAGEAFF; DNA: TGTGCCAGCAGCGCCCTCGGGACAGCCGCCGGTGAAGCTTTCTTT
D: NA; J: TRBJ2-7; V: TRBV9; size: NA; CDR3: CASSVGPEGAYEQYF; DNA: TGTGCCAGCAGCGTCGGGCCAGAGGGGGCCTACGAGCAGTACTTC
D: TRBD2; J: TRBJ2-3; V: TRBV9; size: many; CDR3: CASSVVASGSGTDTQYF; DNA: TGTGCCAGCAGCGTAGTGGCTAGCGGGAGTGGCACAGATACGCAGTATTTT
D: NA; J: TRBJ2-1; V: TRBV9; size: many; CDR3: CASSPPRSYNEQFF; DNA: TGTGCCAGCAGCCCACCGCGGTCCTACAATGAGCAGTTCTTC
D: TRBD1; J: TRBJ1-4; V: TRBV9; size: many; CDR3: CASSVGQGGEKLFF; DNA: TGTGCCAGCAGCGTTGGACAGGGGGGTGAAAAACTGTTTTTT
D: TRBD2; J: TRBJ2-3; V: TRBV9; size: many; CDR3: CASSVGTSGTTYTDTQYF; DNA: TGTGCCAGCAGCGTAGGGACTAGCGGGACGACTTACACAGATACGCAGTATTTT
D: TRBD2; J: TRBJ2-5; V: TRBV9; size: many; CDR3: CASSVGGGMAQETQYF; DNA: TGTGCCAGCAGCGTAGGCGGGGGAATGGCCCAAGAGACCCAGTACTTC
D: TRBD2; J: TRBJ2-3; V: TRBV9; size: many; CDR3: CASSVDPSGRTDTQYF; DNA: TGTGCCAGCAGCGTAGACCCTAGCGGGAGAACAGATACGCAGTATTTT
D: TRBD1; J: TRBJ1-2; V: TRBV9; size: many; CDR3: CASSTGTGEYGYTF; DNA: TGTGCCAGCAGCACCGGGACAGGGGAGTATGGCTACACCTTC
D: NA; J: TRBJ2-3; V: TRBV9; size: many; CDR3: CASSLTVSRSTDTQYF; DNA: TGTGCCAGCAGCTTAACCGTTAGCAGAAGCACAGATACGCAGTATTTT
D: NA; J: TRBJ2-5; V: TRBV9; size: many; CDR3: CASSVGGYLETQYF; DNA: TGTGCCAGCAGCGTAGGGGGGTATTTGGAGACCCAGTACTTC
D: TRBD1; J: TRBJ1-1; V: TRBV9; size: many; CDR3: CASSDRGGTEAFF; DNA: TGTGCCAGCAGCGACAGGGGGGGTACTGAAGCTTTCTTT
D: TRBD1; J: TRBJ2-7; V: TRBV9; size: many; CDR3: CASSQTGGLADEQYF; DNA: TGTGCCAGCAGCCAGACAGGGGGCCTCGCGGACGAGCAGTACTTC
D: NA; J: TRBJ2-2; V: TRBV9; size: many; CDR3: CASSATVGELFF; DNA: TGTGCCAGCAGCGCCACAGTCGGGGAGCTGTTTTTT
D: NA; J: TRBJ1-6; V: TRBV9; size: many; CDR3: CASSVEQTVGDSPLHF; DNA: TGTGCCAGCAGCGTCGAACAGACAGTCGGCGATTCACCCCTCCACTTT
D: NA; J: TRBJ2-2; V: TRBV9; size: many; CDR3: CASSVESAKTTGELFF; DNA: TGTGCCAGCAGCGTAGAGTCAGCGAAAACCACCGGGGAGCTGTTTTTT
D: TRBD2; J: TRBJ2-3; V: TRBV9; size: many; CDR3: CASEREGTDTQYF; DNA: TGTGCCAGCGAACGGGAGGGAACAGATACGCAGTATTTT
D: NA; J: TRBJ2-6; V: TRBV23-1; size: many; CDR3: CASPRGANVLTF; DNA: TGCGCCAGCCCTAGGGGGGCCAACGTCCTGACTTTC
D: TRBD2; J: TRBJ2-1; V: TRBV9; size: many; CDR3: CASSVVLAGTNEQFF; DNA: TGTGCCAGCAGCGTAGTCCTAGCGGGAACCAATGAGCAGTTCTTC
D: NA; J: TRBJ2-7; V: TRBV9; size: many; CDR3: CASSVDAGLNSYEQYF; DNA: TGTGCCAGCAGCGTAGACGCGGGACTCAACTCCTACGAGCAGTACTTC
D: NA; J: TRBJ2-7; V: TRBV9; size: many; CDR3: CASSVSVDTYEQYF; DNA: TGTGCCAGCAGCGTATCGGTGGATACCTACGAGCAGTACTTC
D: NA; J: TRBJ2-7; V: TRBV28; size: many; CDR3: CAPVRGASPYEQYF; DNA: TGTGCCCCGGTCCGGGGGGCCTCTCCCTACGAGCAGTACTTC
D: NA; J: TRBJ1-1; V: TRBV9; size: many; CDR3: CASTPGPRATEAFF; DNA: TGTGCCAGCACACCGGGGCCCCGGGCCACTGAAGCTTTCTTT
D: TRBD1; J: TRBJ2-6; V: TRBV9; size: many; CDR3: CASSVARGPVNSGANVLTF; DNA: TGTGCCAGCAGCGTAGCGAGGGGGCCGGTCAACTCTGGGGCCAACGTCCTGACTTTC
D: NA; J: TRBJ2-3; V: TRBV9; size: NA; CDR3: CASSSGPGADTQYF; DNA: TGTGCCAGTTCATCCGGCCCGGGGGCAGATACGCAGTATTTT
D: NA; J: TRBJ2-1; V: TRBV9; size: many; CDR3: CASSVAMDEQFF; DNA: TGTGCCAGCAGCGTAGCTATGGATGAGCAGTTCTTC
D: NA; J: TRBJ1-5; V: TRBV1; size: many; CDR3: CTSSQDVRTPPQHF; DNA: TGCACCAGCAGCCAAGACGTCAGGACGCCGCCCCAGCATTTT
D: TRBD1; J: TRBJ1-4; V: TRBV9; size: many; CDR3: CASSVGGNRGSTNEKLFF; DNA: TGTGCCAGCAGCGTAGGCGGGAACAGGGGTTCAACTAATGAAAAACTGTTTTTT
D: NA; J: TRBJ1-2; V: TRBV9; size: many; CDR3: CASSVGVNYGYTF; DNA: TGTGCCAGCAGCGTAGGTGTTAACTATGGCTACACCTTC
D: NA; J: TRBJ2-1; V: TRBV9; size: many; CDR3: CASSPRQFSRQFF; DNA: TGTGCCAGCAGCCCCAGACAATTTTCGAGGCAGTTCTTC
D: NA; J: TRBJ2-5; V: TRBV9; size: many; CDR3: CASSLANRQGREETQYF; DNA: TGTGCCAGCAGCCTAGCAAACCGCCAGGGGAGGGAAGAGACCCAGTACTTC
D: TRBD1; J: TRBJ1-1; V: TRBV9; size: many; CDR3: CASSVGVGTDTEAFF; DNA: TGTGCCAGCAGCGTAGGAGTCGGGACAGACACTGAAGCTTTCTTT
D: TRBD1; J: TRBJ1-5; V: TRBV9; size: many; CDR3: CASSSRGDRGEPQHF; DNA: TGTGCCAGCAGCAGCCGCGGGGACAGGGGTGAGCCCCAGCATTTT
D: TRBD2; J: TRBJ2-3; V: TRBV9; size: many; CDR3: CASSVGVGGGTDTQYF; DNA: TGTGCCAGCAGCGTAGGAGTGGGAGGGGGCACAGATACGCAGTATTTT
D: NA; J: TRBJ2-3; V: TRBV9; size: many; CDR3: CASSGPLITTDTQYF; DNA: TGTGCCAGCAGCGGTCCCCTGATCACCACAGATACGCAGTATTTT
D: TRBD1; J: TRBJ2-1; V: TRBV9; size: many; CDR3: CASSPQLRRTGAHNEQFF; DNA: TGTGCCAGCAGCCCTCAACTTAGGAGGACAGGGGCCCACAATGAGCAGTTCTTC
D: NA; J: TRBJ2-3; V: TRBV9; size: many; CDR3: CASSAILGTDTQYF; DNA: TGTGCCAGCAGCGCGATATTGGGGACAGATACGCAGTATTTT
D: TRBD2; J: TRBJ2-1; V: TRBV9; size: many; CDR3: CASSVAAELAGGYRSSYNEQFF; DNA: TGTGCCAGCAGCGTAGCCGCAGAACTAGCGGGAGGATACAGGTCCTCCTACAATGAGCAGTTCTTC
D: NA; J: TRBJ2-2; V: TRBV9; size: many; CDR3: CASSVGPALSGELFF; DNA: TGTGCCAGCAGCGTAGGCCCTGCCCTGAGCGGGGAGCTGTTTTTT
D: TRBD2; J: TRBJ2-1; V: TRBV9; size: many; CDR3: CASSPRTSGSYNEQFF; DNA: TGTGCCAGCAGCCCCCGGACTAGCGGGAGCTACAATGAGCAGTTCTTC
D: TRBD1; J: TRBJ1-3; V: TRBV9; size: many; CDR3: CASMKGAPGNTIYF; DNA: TGTGCCAGTATGAAGGGGGCGCCGGGAAACACCATATATTTT
D: NA; J: TRBJ2-6; V: TRBV9; size: many; CDR3: CASSGRGAGANVLTF; DNA: TGTGCCAGCAGCGGTAGGGGGGCAGGGGCCAACGTCCTGACTTTC
D: NA; J: TRBJ2-7; V: TRBV9; size: many; CDR3: CASSPRSQGEQYF; DNA: TGTGCCAGCAGCCCCCGGTCGCAAGGCGAGCAGTACTTC
D: NA; J: TRBJ1-4; V: TRBV9; size: many; CDR3: CASSAGILEKLFF; DNA: TGTGCCAGCAGCGCAGGGATCCTTGAAAAACTGTTTTTT
D: NA; J: TRBJ2-7; V: TRBV9; size: NA; CDR3: CASSVGVGANEQYF; DNA: TGTGCCAGCAGCGTAGGGGTAGGGGCCAACGAGCAGTACTTC
D: NA; J: TRBJ2-1; V: TRBV9; size: many; CDR3: CASSSRPKMDEQFF; DNA: TGTGCCAGCAGCTCCCGGCCTAAGATGGATGAGCAGTTCTTC
D: TRBD1; J: TRBJ1-1; V: TRBV9; size: many; CDR3: CASSPGTDNTEAFF; DNA: TGTGCCAGCAGCCCCGGGACAGACAACACTGAAGCTTTCTTT
D: TRBD2; J: TRBJ2-1; V: TRBV9; size: many; CDR3: CASSVAGGYNNEQFF; DNA: TGTGCCAGCAGCGTGGCGGGAGGATACAACAATGAGCAGTTCTTC
D: NA; J: TRBJ1-6; V: TRBV9; size: many; CDR3: CASSAGGREPLHF; DNA: TGTGCCAGCAGCGCTGGAGGCAGGGAACCCCTCCACTTT
D: TRBD1; J: TRBJ2-1; V: TRBV9; size: many; CDR3: CASSFTPGQGIHEQFF; DNA: TGTGCCAGCAGCTTCACACCGGGACAGGGCATCCATGAGCAGTTCTTC
D: NA; J: TRBJ2-2; V: TRBV9; size: many; CDR3: CASSVVDTGELFF; DNA: TGTGCCAGCAGCGTAGTGGACACCGGGGAGCTGTTTTTT
D: TRBD2; J: TRBJ2-3; V: TRBV9; size: many; CDR3: CASSTRLAEETDTQYF; DNA: TGTGCCAGCAGCACCCGACTAGCGGAAGAGACAGATACGCAGTATTTT
D: TRBD1; J: TRBJ2-1; V: TRBV9; size: many; CDR3: CASSLSGTDYNEQFF; DNA: TGTGCCAGCAGCCTCTCCGGGACAGACTACAATGAGCAGTTCTTC
D: NA; J: TRBJ2-7; V: TRBV9; size: many; CDR3: CASSVDPGTEYEQYF; DNA: TGTGCCAGCAGCGTGGATCCCGGGACTGAATACGAGCAGTACTTC
D: TRBD1; J: TRBJ2-3; V: TRBV9; size: many; CDR3: CASSVGLRTGTDTQYF; DNA: TGTGCCAGCAGCGTGGGACTTAGGACAGGGACAGATACGCAGTATTTT
D: NA; J: TRBJ2-3; V: TRBV9; size: many; CDR3: CASSVEGGRDTQYF; DNA: TGTGCCAGCAGCGTAGAGGGGGGCCGGGATACGCAGTATTTT